The 26 T cell receptor beta chains below were found in one sample sequenced in a study of T cell responses to AZD1222 COVID-19 vaccine. The protocol was immunoSEQ multiplex PCR, while the TCRdb copy is restricted to in-frame clones and leaves out a portion. This sample has 170,000 or so clones, with less than 95% found just once. Here the sequenced sample was peripheral blood, taken on day 0 of AZD1222 vaccination. The receptor set was obtained from an adult in good health.

This chain joins TRBV4-2 and TRBJ1-5; no definite D call. This CDR3 contains 14 residues. Germline V gives CDR1 LGHNA, CDR2 YNFKEQ. Trimming took off 0 bases at V and 7 bases at J, with 10 bases between the two ends. The CDR3 DNA follows: TGTGCCAGCAGCCAAGATCGCGTCGAACAGCCCCAGCATTTT. It is translated as CASSQDRVEQPQHF.

The table lists this clone with a count of one. CDR3 region: CASSAGQGAGGNEKLFF. The CDR3 nucleotides read TGTGCCAGCAGCGCCGGACAGGGGGCCGGGGGTAATGAAAAACTGTTTTTT. J is TRBJ1-4 and V is TRBV5-4; 11 bases agree with TRBD1. V lost 4 bases to trimming and J lost 4 bases; unmatched junction nucleotides: 9. The CDR3 runs to 17 residues. The V gene's germline CDR1 is SGHNT and CDR2 YYREEE (reference sequence).

The chain links TRBV6-5 to TRBJ1-3, with 8 bases fitting TRBD1. With V trimmed by 0 bases and J by 4 bases, 2 bases remained unmatched. This CDR3 contains 15 residues. Germline loops: CDR1 MNHEY, CDR2 SVGAGI. The CDR3 sequence is CASSYSDREGNTIYF. In DNA, the CDR3 is TGTGCCAGCAGTTACTCGGACAGGGAGGGAAACACCATATATTTT.

This chain uses TRBV6-6 with TRBJ1-3, with 7 bases matching TRBD1. V trimming: 5 bases; J trimming: 0 bases; junction bases outside the gene matches: 10. This CDR3 has 17 residues. Germline V gene lookup returns CDR1 MNHNY and CDR2 SVGAGI (reference sequence). The CDR3 here is CASSPGGGPRSGNTIYF. The CDR3 nucleotides read TGTGCCAGCAGTCCGGGAGGGGGCCCCCGCTCTGGAAACACCATATATTTT.

The V and J genes are TRBV6-5 and TRBJ1-4, with 7 bases fitting TRBD1. With 6 bases clipped from V and 7 bases from J, the junction kept 8 bases outside the gene matches. The CDR3 runs 14 residues. Germline loops: CDR1 MNHEY, CDR2 SVGAGI. The CDR3, as DNA: TGTGCCAGCAGACAGGGGCGGTACCGTGAAAAACTGTTTTTT. It yields the protein CASRQGRYREKLFF.

The chain combines TRBV12-3 or TRBV12-4 with TRBJ2-1; D unresolved. The CDR3 runs 11 residues. V lost 3 bases to trimming and J lost 8 bases, with 5 bases between them. CDR3 sequence reads: CASSFSDEQFF. In nucleotides, the CDR3 is TGTGCCAGCAGTTTCAGCGATGAGCAGTTCTTC.

This chain connects TRBV7-3 to TRBJ2-7, with TRBD1 matching over 9 bases. This CDR3 contains 17 residues. The V segment lost 2 bases and the J segment 6 bases; nucleotides outside the gene matches: 14. In germline, CDR1 is SGHTA, CDR2 FQGTGA. This CDR3 is CASSLGGGQGIVGEQYF. The CDR3 nucleotides are TGTGCCAGCAGCTTAGGTGGGGGACAGGGAATCGTAGGCGAGCAGTACTTC.

The chain uses TRBV3-1 (or the pseudogene TRBV3-2) and TRBJ1-1, with TRBD1 matching 9 bases. The CDR3 has 14 residues. V was clipped by 2 bases and J by 4 bases; unmatched bases: 2. Germline V CDR1 and CDR2: LGHDT, YNNKEL (reference sequence). The CDR3 sequence: CASSQRDRATEAFF. The CDR3 coding sequence is TGTGCCAGCAGCCAACGGGACAGGGCCACTGAAGCTTTCTTT.

CDR3 region: CASSLRGFLNQPQHF. The CDR3, as DNA: TGTGCCAGCAGTTTAAGGGGGTTTCTCAATCAGCCCCAGCATTTT. This chain links TRBV28 with TRBJ1-5; possible D gene TRBD1, 6 bases. The germline V gene encodes CDR1 MDHEN and CDR2 SYDVKM. The length of the CDR3 is 15 residues. V was shortened by 2 bases and J by 3 bases, with 11 bases between the two germline ends.

This clone was observed a few times. The chain links TRBV29-1 to TRBJ2-1, with a possible D match to TRBD2 (6 bases). The V end was cut by 7 bases, the J end by 15 bases, with 28 bases between. Germline V gene data show CDR1 as SQVTM and CDR2 as ANQGSEA. This CDR3 has 14 residues. CDR3 DNA: TGCAGCGCTAACCAACCCGGGACTTCCCTCCCTGGGTTCTTC. It codes for CSANQPGTSLPGFF.

The rearrangement joins TRBV11-3 to TRBJ2-1, with no clear D. The CDR3 runs 15 residues. Germline values: CDR1 SGHNT, CDR2 YENEEA. Trimming pared 0 bases from V and 2 bases from J, leaving 8 bases between. CDR3: CASSLEGRPYNEQFF. CDR3 in DNA: TGTGCCAGCAGCTTAGAAGGGCGGCCCTACAATGAGCAGTTCTTC.

With respect to this clone: In the same sample, other DNA sequences code for this CDR3. In DNA form, the CDR3 reads TGCGCCAGCAGCTTTGAGGGCACTGAAGCTTTCTTT. Residues: CASSFEGTEAFF. The chain recombines TRBV5-1 with TRBJ1-1, with D hard to call. Germline V gives CDR1 SGHRS, CDR2 YFSETQ. The CDR3 spans 12 residues. With 2 bases removed from V and 4 bases from J, the gap between germline ends came to 6 bases.

The chain uses TRBV28 and TRBJ1-1; D is ambiguous. The V end was cut by 1 base, the J end by 4 bases, with 10 bases between. The CDR3 sequence is 14 residues long. Per germline, CDR1 MDHEN and CDR2 SYDVKM. CDR3: CASSLSWVGTEAFF. CDR3 DNA sequence: TGTGCCAGCAGTTTATCTTGGGTTGGCACTGAAGCTTTCTTT.

The chain has TRBV28 and TRBJ1-1; D is uncertain. Germline loops: CDR1 MDHEN, CDR2 SYDVKM. Trimming took off 6 bases at V and 4 bases at J, with 27 bases between the two ends. The CDR3 has 18 amino acids. The CDR3 loop is CASSPAGAGRRFATEAFF. The CDR3 region has the DNA TGTGCCAGCAGCCCAGCGGGCGCAGGCAGACGTTTTGCCACTGAAGCTTTCTTT.

The gene calls are TRBV2 and TRBJ1-1; D uncertain. This CDR3 comprises 15 residues. Trimming removed 2 bases at V and 1 base at J, with 11 bases between. CDR1 is SNHLY, CDR2 FYNNEI, per germline. CDR3 nucleotide sequence: TGTGCCAGCAGTGAATTAGGTCTGGGGAACACTGAAGCTTTCTTT. Protein product: CASSELGLGNTEAFF.

V and J are TRBV28 and TRBJ2-7; 11 bases align to TRBD2. The length of the CDR3 is 14 residues. The junction had 7 bases not matched to a gene; V was cut back by 6 bases and J by 6 bases. Germline CDR1 and CDR2: MDHEN and SYDVKM. The CDR3 spells CASRGSGGAAEQYF. The DNA of the CDR3 is TGTGCCAGCAGGGGTAGCGGGGGGGCCGCCGAGCAGTACTTC.

This clone was picked up one time. V and J are TRBV11-2 and TRBJ2-7, with unresolved D. The germline CDR1 and CDR2 sequences are SGHAT and FQNNGV. Trimming took off 1 base at V and 3 bases at J, with 10 bases between the two ends. CDR3 length: 14 residues. CDR3 bases: TGTGCCAGCAGCTTAGGACACTTACTCTACGAGCAGTACTTC. It yields the protein CASSLGHLLYEQYF.

V and J are TRBV6-5 and TRBJ1-2; unclear D gene. Germline V CDR1 and CDR2: MNHEY, SVGAGI. The CDR3 covers 13 residues. V dropped 6 bases and J dropped 4 bases, with 12 bases sitting between them. CDR3 sequence: CASRPMGSYGYTF. In DNA, the CDR3 is TGTGCCAGCAGACCAATGGGTAGCTATGGCTACACCTTC.

V is TRBV19 and J is TRBJ1-5, with TRBD1 identical over 9 bases. V gave up 3 bases and J gave up 6 bases; unmatched junction bases: 6. CDR1 and CDR2 (germline): LNHDA, SQIVND (reference sequence). The CDR3 has 15 residues. CDR3 in DNA: TGTGCCAGTAGTATCGGGACAGGGAATAGTCAGCCCCAGCATTTT. Residues: CASSIGTGNSQPQHF.

The chain joins TRBV19 to TRBJ1-1; unclear D gene. CDR1 and CDR2 (germline): LNHDA, SQIVND (reference sequence). CDR3 length equals 11 residues. The V and J ends lost 5 bases and 13 bases respectively, with 14 bases between them. The CDR3 region is CASSLGSSNFF. The CDR3 nucleotides are TGTGCCAGTAGTTTGGGGTCGTCAAATTTCTTT.

The CDR3 reads CAVTTVNSYEQYF. CDR3 nucleotide sequence: TGTGCCGTCACTACAGTAAATTCTTACGAGCAGTACTTC. This rearrangement joins TRBV7-2 to TRBJ2-7; D gene unclear. From germline, CDR1 is SGHTA and CDR2 FQGNSA. The CDR3 runs to 13 residues. V was shortened by 11 bases and J by 4 bases, with 18 bases between the two germline ends.

The gene calls are TRBV12-3 or TRBV12-4 and TRBJ2-5; tentative D call: TRBD2 (5 bases). Trimming stripped 3 bases from V and 5 bases from J, with 7 bases between. The CDR3 spans 12 residues. CDR3 in amino acids: CASSLREETQYF. The CDR3 DNA reads TGTGCCAGCAGTTTGAGGGAGGAGACCCAGTACTTC.

This chain connects TRBV27 to TRBJ1-2; TRBD1 matches at 7 bases. Germline CDR1 MNHEY, CDR2 SMNVEV (reference sequence). The CDR3 consists of 14 residues. V lost 0 bases and J lost 7; bases outside the gene matches: 5. The CDR3 region has the DNA TGTGCCAGCAGTTTATCTGAGGGGGCGCGTGGCTACACCTTC. Its translation is CASSLSEGARGYTF.

The rearrangement links TRBV3-1 (or the pseudogene TRBV3-2) to TRBJ1-2, with 8 nucleotides matching TRBD1. The CDR3 consists of 16 residues. V lost 6 bases and J lost 4; bases outside the gene matches: 13. In germline, CDR1 is LGHDT, CDR2 YNNKEL (reference sequence). CDR3 in amino acids: CASSRTGLVGSYGYTF. CDR3 bases: TGTGCCAGCAGTCGGACAGGGCTCGTAGGAAGCTATGGCTACACCTTC.

This clone appeared a few times. This chain uses TRBV28 with TRBJ1-2; D is perhaps TRBD1 (5 bases). With 7 bases removed from V and 7 bases from J, the gap between germline ends came to 22 bases. The CDR3 length is 15 residues. Germline CDR1 reads MDHEN; CDR2 reads SYDVKM. CDR3 loop: CASILQGTGGRGYTF. CDR3 DNA sequence: TGTGCCAGCATCCTACAAGGGACGGGTGGTCGTGGCTACACCTTC.

This clone has a single count. The rearrangement links TRBV7-9 to TRBJ1-2; tentatively, D is TRBD1 (5 bases). Per the germline V gene, CDR1 is SEHNR and CDR2 is FQNEAQ (reference sequence). CDR3 length equals 14 residues. The germline V and J ends were trimmed by 1 base and 7 bases, with 13 bases remaining between them. CDR3 sequence (DNA): TGTGCCAGCAGCTTAGACCAACCAGGGTCTGGCTACACCTTC. Its translation: CASSLDQPGSGYTF.